These 3 T cell receptor beta chains were all obtained from the same sample, sequenced in a study of T cells in Graves' hyperthyroidism and ophthalmopathy (dated by TCRdb to the late 2010s). The library came from multiplex PCR. This sample was sequenced with an Illumina HiSeq 2000. The TCR beta CDR3 regions were amplified from RNA transcripts. The TCR CDR3 was subjected to a first round of RT-PCR using the HTBI primer set and the Qiagen OneStep RT-PCR kit. TCRdb reanalyzed the raw reads on its own, using fastp at Q25 for trimming and MiXCR for clone calling, and kept in-frame beta chains. Entries that share a CDR3 protein sequence are merged under the most common genes and DNA. The sample table records about 300,000 distinct CDR3 sequences; roughly 18% of these occur just once. The top ten constitute 39% of the sample. Source material: blood. These receptors were collected from a man aged 50 or older with Graves' ophthalmopathy.

The sample holds many counts of this clonotype. The germline gene is not matched at one end of the junction; a read error may be the cause. This sequence joins TRBV14 and TRBJ2-1; TRBD2 is a possible D gene (5 bases). CDR3 length: 12 residues. The germline V gene encodes CDR1 SGHDN and CDR2 FVKESK. The CDR3 loop is CASSQPGIRLIF. In DNA form, the CDR3 reads TGTGCCAGCAGCCAACCGGGGATCAGGCTGATCTTC.

This clonotype was seen a handful of times. V is TRBV2 and J is TRBJ2-7, with 11 bases lining up with TRBD1. The CDR3 length is 13 residues. V dropped 10 bases and J dropped 2; count of bases not matched to a gene: 4. Germline V gene lookup returns CDR1 SNHLY and CDR2 FYNNEI. CDR3 DNA: TGTGCCACCGGACAGGGGGCAACCTACGAGCAGTACTTC. This sequence encodes CATGQGATYEQYF.

The chain's CDR3 is CASSLDGIGQPQHF. The CDR3 DNA follows: TGTGCCAGCAGTTTGGATGGGATCGGACAGCCCCAGCATTTT. This rearrangement joins TRBV28 to TRBJ1-5, with D unclear. CDR3 length: 14 amino acids. Germline V gene data show CDR1 as MDHEN and CDR2 as SYDVKM. V shed 3 bases and J shed 7 bases, with 13 bases lying between them.